One T cell receptor (beta chain) is described in this entry. What it binds is not known. Molecules of cDNA were individually given unique molecular identifiers that were attached to them. TCRdb ran MiXCR on the 5' RACE reads and lists one entry per CDR3 protein. The table records some 78,000 distinct CDR3 sequences, about 13% of them present only once. The sample is drawn from a study of early T cells in non-severe SARS-CoV-2 infection. Study at large: The study sequenced bulk RNA from unsorted whole blood, with chains unpaired.

The study, taken as a whole, reports: Matching against VDJdb likely underestimated virus-specific expansions, favoring anti-spike CD8.

The sample consisted of whole blood. This TCR was recovered from an adult who was a healthcare worker with PCR-confirmed SARS-CoV-2 infection or an uninfected control (not recorded which).

The DNA for the CDR3 is TGTGCCAGCAGCTTATTTTTTGTCGAGGCAGGAGCTTTCTTT. Translated: CASSLFFVEAGAFF. The V call is TRBV7-2, the J call TRBJ1-1; D uncertain. CDR1 and CDR2 from the germline V gene are SGHTA and FQGNSA. The length of the CDR3 is 14 residues. The V end was cut by 2 bases, the J end by 10 bases, with 17 bases between.